Listed here are 2 T cell receptor beta chains from one sample, sequenced in a study of blood T cell repertoires in COVID-19. The assay was immunoSEQ multiplex PCR, and TCRdb's table has in-frame clones only and misses some. The table has some 300,000 clones, around 86% seen once. The sequencing sample was made of PBMCs or T cells enriched from blood (not recorded which). These TCRs come from a woman aged 40 to 55 who had recovered from COVID-19.

This clone was seen a single time. This sequence joins TRBV9 and TRBJ1-2; 9 nucleotides line up with TRBD1. In germline, CDR1 is SGDLS, CDR2 YYNGEE. The CDR3 runs to 18 residues. With V trimmed by 2 bases and J by 4 bases, 15 bases remained unmatched. CDR3 bases: TGTGCCAGCAGCGTGTCCCGGGACAGGGCCGGGAGTTCCTATGGCTACACCTTC. It translates to CASSVSRDRAGSSYGYTF. Drawing the rest from reference TRBV9 and TRBJ1-2, the complete variable domain is DSGVTQTPKHLITATGQRVTLRCSPRSGDLSVYWYQQSLDQGLQFLIQYYNGEERAKGNILERFSAQQFPDLHSELNLSSLELGDSALYFCASSVSRDRAGSSYGYTFGSGTRLTVV.

This rearrangement joins TRBV2 to TRBJ2-1, with 8 bases identical to TRBD2. Germline assignment: CDR1 SNHLY and CDR2 FYNNEI. The CDR3 consists of 14 residues. V shed 4 bases, J shed 7 bases, and the junction held 6 bases outside the gene matches. The CDR3 region has the DNA TGTGCCAGCAGTGGTAATGGACTAGCTAATGAGCAGTTCTTC. It encodes CASSGNGLANEQFF.